These 13 T cell receptor beta chains were sequenced from one sample in a study of post-analysis software for immune sequencing data. Study results and caveats: Controls had lower frequencies than patients of about five TRBV segments, which included TRBV5-6, TRBV5-1 and TRBV20-1.

Unique molecular identifiers were built into the TCR beta cDNA libraries. One entry per CDR3 protein results from TCRdb running MiXCR on the PCR reads. The sample consists of approximately 350,000 distinct CDR3 sequences, 30% to 45% of them appearing once. No cognate antigen is known for these TCRs. The sample consisted of blood. Every receptor here comes from a girl aged 5-17 years with multiple sclerosis.

The V and J genes are TRBV3-1 and TRBJ2-1, with a possible D match to TRBD1 (5 bases). Trimming took off 1 base at V and 6 bases at J, with 13 bases between the two ends. The length of the CDR3 is 15 residues. CDR1 LGHDT and CDR2 YNNKEL come from the germline V gene (reference sequence). The CDR3 sequence is CASSQVLGAFNEQFF. The CDR3 DNA sequence: TGTGCCAGCAGCCAAGTTCTTGGGGCCTTCAATGAGCAGTTCTTC.

About this clonotype itself: This may arise from a read error, as a much more abundant clone is one base away. The chain employs TRBV6-6 and TRBJ1-2; TRBD1 matches 8 bases. In germline, CDR1 is MNHNY, CDR2 SVGAGI (reference sequence). The CDR3 is 17 amino acids. V was clipped by 6 bases and J by 0 bases; unmatched bases: 12. The CDR3 region has the DNA TGTGCCAGCAGATCGCCGTCCGGGACAGGTTCTAACTATGGCTACACCTTC. Translating gives CASRSPSGTGSNYGYTF.

Details on this clonotype: One end of the junction fails to match germline, which may point to a read error. The V and J genes are TRBV19 and TRBJ2-3; D remains ambiguous. The CDR3 loop spans 14 amino acids. Germline V gene sequence: CDR1 LNHDA, CDR2 SQIVND (reference sequence). The CDR3 nucleotides are TGTGCCAGTAGTCGAAACGGATACACAGATACGCGGTATTTT. The encoded protein is CASSRNGYTDTRYF.

The chain is built from TRBV12-3 or TRBV12-4 and TRBJ2-7, with 10 bases that match TRBD1. Germline trimming cut 6 bases from V and 9 bases from J; bases unmatched to any gene: 8. The CDR3 loop spans 13 amino acids. The CDR3 coding sequence is TGTGCCAGCAGGACAGGGGGCTCTATAGTGCAGTACTTC. The encoded protein is CASRTGGSIVQYF.

The chain is built from TRBV7-2 and TRBJ1-4; D is uncertain. CDR1 and CDR2 from the germline V gene are SGHTA and FQGNSA. V was clipped by 5 bases and J by 8 bases, with 9 bases between them. The CDR3 consists of 12 residues. CDR3 region: CASSTFEEKLFF. The CDR3 DNA reads TGTGCCAGCAGCACCTTCGAGGAAAAACTGTTTTTT.

The rearrangement links TRBV20-1 to TRBJ2-7, with D possibly TRBD1 on 6 matching bases. Germline CDR1 is DFQATT and CDR2 is SNEGSKA (reference sequence). The CDR3 contains 13 residues. The V end was cut by 6 bases, the J end by 4 bases, with 16 bases between. The CDR3 nucleotides are TGCAGTGCCCCCGGGTTACAGGGATACGAGCAGTACTTC. Translated: CSAPGLQGYEQYF.

The rearrangement joins TRBV19 to TRBJ2-6, with unresolved D. CDR1 LNHDA and CDR2 SQIVND come from the germline V gene (reference sequence). Trimming shortened V by 7 bases and J by 1 base, and 5 bases separated the two germline ends. CDR3 length equals 13 residues. The CDR3 region is CASIGSGANVLTF. CDR3 DNA sequence: TGTGCCAGTATTGGTTCTGGGGCCAACGTCCTGACTTTC. The full variable domain, in which reference TRBV19 and TRBJ2-6 provide the parts outside the CDR3, is DGGITQSPKYLFRKEGQNVTLSCEQNLNHDAMYWYRQDPGQGLRLIYYSQIVNDFQKGDIAEGYSVSREKKESFPLTVTSAQKNPTAFYLCASIGSGANVLTFGAGSRLTVL.

This clonotype was observed a handful of times. The chain links TRBV11-2 to TRBJ2-3, with D possibly matching TRBD1 (6 bases). Per germline, CDR1 SGHAT and CDR2 FQNNGV. Trimming removed 10 bases from V and 2 bases from J, with 16 bases in between. This CDR3 region has 14 residues. This CDR3 reads CATRGSLLTDTQYF. In nucleotides, the CDR3 is TGTGCCACCAGGGGAAGTCTCCTCACAGATACGCAGTATTTT.

The chain is built from TRBV20-1 and TRBJ2-6; D uncertain. The CDR3 is 17 residues long. V was cut by 4 bases and J by 0 bases, with 16 bases left in between. The germline gives CDR1 DFQATT, CDR2 SNEGSKA (reference sequence). The CDR3 coding sequence is TGCAGTGCTAAATTTGTCTCTGGGCACTCTGGGGCCAACGTCCTGACTTTC. Its translation is CSAKFVSGHSGANVLTF.

This clonotype was found a few times. The J gene is TRBJ2-1, the V gene TRBV7-9, with D uncertain. The CDR3 has 13 residues. Trimming pared 0 bases from V and 9 bases from J, leaving 9 bases between. Per the germline V gene, CDR1 is SEHNR and CDR2 is FQNEAQ (reference sequence). DNA of the CDR3: TGTGCCAGCAGCTTAGCCAGGAGAGGTGAGCAGTTCTTC. Its protein product is CASSLARRGEQFF.

This clonotype was recorded a few times. The chain carries TRBV29-1 and TRBJ2-7; 10 positions match TRBD1. Trimming cost V 7 bases and J 3 bases; bases outside gene matches: 6. The CDR3 totals 13 residues. CDR1 and CDR2 (germline): SQVTM, ANQGSEA. CDR3 region: CSAGTGEIYEQYF. The DNA of the CDR3 is TGCAGCGCCGGGACAGGGGAGATCTACGAGCAGTACTTC.

Of note for this clonotype: An end of the junction does not agree with germline; a read error may underlie this. V usage is TRBV6-5 and J usage is TRBJ2-1; no definite D call. The CDR3 is 15 amino acids. CDR1 is MNHEY, CDR2 SVGAGI, per germline. The CDR3 nucleotides read TGTGCCGGCAGTTACGGAGCGAACTCCTACAATGAGCAGTTCTTC. Translating it yields CAGSYGANSYNEQFF.

The V gene is TRBV4-2, the J gene TRBJ2-5; D perhaps matches TRBD2 (6 bases). V was trimmed by 4 bases and J by 7 bases, leaving 19 bases between them. The CDR3 contains 15 residues. The germline CDR1 and CDR2 sequences are LGHNA and YNFKEQ. Here the CDR3 reads CASSPGTASLGTQYF. In DNA form, the CDR3 reads TGTGCCAGCAGCCCCGGGACTGCCAGTTTGGGGACCCAGTACTTC.